Many counts were recorded for the clone carrying this T cell receptor beta chain. Its antigen is still unknown. TCRdb re-called the reads through MiXCR, storing one row per CDR3 protein. Of about 310,000 distinct CDR3 sequences listed, 8% to 10% were seen once; the top ten hold approximately 2.3%. The record originates from a study of T cell repertoires in cytomegalovirus infection. The study, taken as a whole, reports: Adding up the frequency of public TCR beta families identified people who carried CMV plus the relevant HLA.

Sequences were obtained from PBMCs. This clonotype originated in a human donor in good health (CMV status not recorded). Some clones in this sample may be carry-over from other donors' samples.

The CDR3, as DNA: TGCGCCAGCAGCTGGACGGCCGCAACTAATGAAAAACTGTTTTTT. It yields the protein CASSWTAATNEKLFF. V is TRBV5-1 and J is TRBJ1-4; D unresolved. The CDR3 length is 15 residues. Germline assignment: CDR1 SGHRS and CDR2 YFSETQ. V lost 3 bases and J lost 0, with 9 bases in between.